The 15 T cell receptor beta chains below come from one sample, sequenced in a study of vaccination effects on CD4 cells after COVID-19. Antigens for these TCRs are unknown. The method was immunoSEQ multiplex PCR; TCRdb's version includes in-frame clones alone and lacks a portion of them. The profile shows more than 60,000 clones, over 70% of them singletons. Under the ViraFEST assay, PBMC were stimulated with viral peptide pools so that antigen-specific CD4+ T cells expanded. Sequencing was performed afterwards. When less than 12 days of culture had elapsed, CD4+ T cells were isolated. All participants had two doses of either the BNT162b2 or mRNA-1273 vaccine. The sample in question was CD4+ T cells from PBMCs cultured with HCoV-229E spike peptides, obtained after COVID-19 vaccination. The source of these receptors is a human donor who received a COVID-19 vaccine.

The chain links TRBV18 to TRBJ2-3; TRBD2 matches at 12 bases. With 6 bases clipped from V and 0 bases from J, the junction kept 4 bases outside the gene matches. CDR1 KGHSH and CDR2 LQKENI come from the germline V gene. The CDR3 totals 16 residues. The CDR3 DNA is TGTGCCAGCTCGAGGACTAGCGGGGTCAGCACAGATACGCAGTATTTT. This translates into CASSRTSGVSTDTQYF.

The CDR3 coding sequence is TGTGCCAGCAGCTTGGCGGCAGGTAGCTCCTACGAGCAGTACGTC. Translating gives CASSLAAGSSYEQYV. The chain combines TRBV5-6 with TRBJ2-7, with D unclear. Deletions cut 0 bases from V and 0 bases from J, with 10 bases between. The CDR3 has 15 residues. In germline, CDR1 is SGHDT, CDR2 YYEEEE.

The rearrangement joins TRBV6-5 to TRBJ2-1; TRBD2 matches 7 bases. Trimming took 2 bases from V and 3 from J; bases not matched to a gene: 7. The CDR3 totals 16 residues. The germline V gene encodes CDR1 MNHEY and CDR2 SVGAGI. Here the CDR3 DNA reads TGTGCCAGCAGTTACGGCGGGGGAATAATCTACAATGAGCAGTTCTTC. This gives the protein CASSYGGGIIYNEQFF.

V gene TRBV18 combines with J gene TRBJ2-3; no firm D call. Deletions cut 8 bases from V and 4 bases from J, with 13 bases between. This CDR3 spans 13 amino acids. CDR1 KGHSH and CDR2 LQKENI come from the germline V gene. The CDR3 DNA sequence: TGTGCCAGCGCCGATTTCTTGGCAGATACGCAGTATTTT. It yields the protein CASADFLADTQYF. The entire variable domain, with the rest obtained from reference TRBV18 and TRBJ2-3, is as follows: NAGVMQNPRHLVRRRGQEARLRCSPMKGHSHVYWYRQLPEEGLKFMVYLQKENIIDESGMPKERFSAEFPKEGPSILRIQQVVRGDSAAYFCASADFLADTQYFGPGTRLTVL.

This chain connects TRBV23-1 to TRBJ2-7; 9 positions agree with TRBD1. TRBV23-1 is identified as an open reading frame with a role that is uncertain. The junction had 5 bases not matched to a gene; V was cut back by 4 bases and J by 4 bases. The CDR3 spans 14 residues. The CDR3 loop is CASSPQGASYEQYV. In DNA form, the CDR3 reads TGCGCCAGCAGTCCACAGGGGGCCTCTTACGAGCAGTACGTC.

V usage is TRBV28 and J usage is TRBJ1-5, with 8 positions matching TRBD1. After removal of 10 bases from V and 4 bases from J, the junction contained 3 bases not matched to a gene. CDR3 length equals 12 residues. Germline V CDR1 and CDR2: MDHEN, SYDVKM. Here the CDR3 reads CATGGGNQPQHF. The CDR3 DNA reads TGTGCCACAGGGGGCGGGAATCAGCCCCAGCATTTT.

The rearrangement uses TRBV2 and TRBJ1-6, with 8 bases aligning to TRBD1. The CDR3 is made up of 13 amino acids. V lost 6 bases, J lost 8 bases, and 3 bases stayed unmatched. Germline lookup yields CDR1 SNHLY and CDR2 FYNNEI. CDR3 in amino acids: CASRKDRDSPLHF. The CDR3 nucleotides read TGTGCCAGCAGGAAGGACAGGGATTCACCCCTCCACTTT.

This chain uses TRBV27 with TRBJ2-5; possibly TRBD2 for D (6 bases). V gave up 11 bases and J gave up 4 bases, with 20 bases separating them. The CDR3 length is 14 residues. Germline V CDR1 and CDR2: MNHEY, SMNVEV (reference sequence). CDR3 nucleotide sequence: TGTGCCTCAAGGAGGGCAGGTAGTATAGAGACCCAGTACTTC. Residues: CASRRAGSIETQYF.

The chain couples TRBV7-9 to TRBJ2-7; D not certain. V was shortened by 1 base and J by 1 base, with 5 bases between the two germline ends. This CDR3 comprises 13 residues. The V gene's germline CDR1 is SEHNR and CDR2 FQNEAQ (reference sequence). For the CDR3, the DNA is TGTGCCAGCAGCTTAGGACATTCCTACGAGCAGTACGTC. This codes for CASSLGHSYEQYV.

V is TRBV6-2 or TRBV6-3 and J is TRBJ2-5; D perhaps matches TRBD1 (5 bases). This CDR3 has 15 residues. The germline CDR1 and CDR2 sequences are MNHEY and SVGEGT. The V and J ends lost 1 base and 2 bases respectively, with 11 bases between them. CDR3 protein: CASSYLGQKQETQYF. As DNA, the CDR3 is TGTGCCAGCAGTTACTTAGGACAAAAACAAGAGACCCAGTACTTC.

This clone was observed a few times. The V call is TRBV5-1, the J call TRBJ1-1; D is unclear. CDR1 and CDR2 from the germline V gene are SGHRS and YFSETQ. The CDR3 loop spans 14 amino acids. Trimming left V 4 bases short and J 1 base short, with 11 bases between. CDR3 region: CASSPGFTNTEAFF. The CDR3 DNA reads TGCGCCAGCAGCCCCGGATTTACGAACACTGAAGCTTTCTTT.

V gene TRBV18 combines with J gene TRBJ2-3; D remains unclear. The ends were cut back, 5 bases at V and 0 bases at J, with 9 bases in the middle. Germline CDR1 reads KGHSH; CDR2 reads LQKENI. The CDR3 covers 14 residues. The CDR3 bases are TGTGCCAGCTCAACTGGAACTAGCACAGATACGCAGTATTTT. Protein product: CASSTGTSTDTQYF.

The chain joins TRBV18 to TRBJ1-2; D not certain. Germline CDR1 KGHSH, CDR2 LQKENI. This CDR3 is 12 amino acids long. V was cut by 3 bases and J by 8 bases, with 10 bases left in between. CDR3 nucleotide sequence: TGTGCCAGCTCACCGGTCACCTTGGGCTACACCTTC. Protein product: CASSPVTLGYTF.

The CDR3 spells CASSPRDGLNTGELFF. CDR3 nucleotides: TGTGCCAGCTCACCGAGGGACGGCCTAAACACCGGGGAGCTGTTTTTT. The J gene is TRBJ2-2, the V gene TRBV18; tentatively, D is TRBD1 or TRBD2 (5 bases each). Per germline, CDR1 KGHSH and CDR2 LQKENI. The CDR3 spans 16 residues. Trimming removed 3 bases at V and 2 bases at J, with 13 bases between.

The J gene is TRBJ2-3, the V gene TRBV18; 8 positions agree with TRBD1. This CDR3 region has 15 residues. The J segment lost 2 bases and the V segment lost 5 bases, leaving 6 bases of the junction unmatched. The germline V gene has CDR1 KGHSH and CDR2 LQKENI. In nucleotides, the CDR3 is TGTGCCAGCTCAGCCGGACAGGGACTCACAGATACGCAGTATTTT. It is translated as CASSAGQGLTDTQYF.